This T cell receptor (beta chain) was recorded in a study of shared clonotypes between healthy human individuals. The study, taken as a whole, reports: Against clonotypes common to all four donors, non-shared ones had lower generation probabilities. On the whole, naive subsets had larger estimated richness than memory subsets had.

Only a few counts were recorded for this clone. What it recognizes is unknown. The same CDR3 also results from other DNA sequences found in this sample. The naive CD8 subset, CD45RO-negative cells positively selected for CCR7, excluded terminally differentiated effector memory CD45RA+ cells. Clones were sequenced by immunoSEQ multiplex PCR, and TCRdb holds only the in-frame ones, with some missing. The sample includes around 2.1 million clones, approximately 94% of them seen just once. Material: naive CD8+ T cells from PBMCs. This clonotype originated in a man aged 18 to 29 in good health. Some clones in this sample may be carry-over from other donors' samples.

CDR3 bases: TGTGCCAGCAGTTTATGGGGGGGGCAGCCCCAGCATTTT. Protein product: CASSLWGGQPQHF. The chain has TRBV27 and TRBJ1-5; tentative D call: TRBD1 (5 bases). CDR3 length equals 13 residues. Trimming left V 1 base short and J 7 bases short, with 8 bases between. Looked up from germline, CDR1 is MNHEY and CDR2 is SMNVEV (reference sequence).